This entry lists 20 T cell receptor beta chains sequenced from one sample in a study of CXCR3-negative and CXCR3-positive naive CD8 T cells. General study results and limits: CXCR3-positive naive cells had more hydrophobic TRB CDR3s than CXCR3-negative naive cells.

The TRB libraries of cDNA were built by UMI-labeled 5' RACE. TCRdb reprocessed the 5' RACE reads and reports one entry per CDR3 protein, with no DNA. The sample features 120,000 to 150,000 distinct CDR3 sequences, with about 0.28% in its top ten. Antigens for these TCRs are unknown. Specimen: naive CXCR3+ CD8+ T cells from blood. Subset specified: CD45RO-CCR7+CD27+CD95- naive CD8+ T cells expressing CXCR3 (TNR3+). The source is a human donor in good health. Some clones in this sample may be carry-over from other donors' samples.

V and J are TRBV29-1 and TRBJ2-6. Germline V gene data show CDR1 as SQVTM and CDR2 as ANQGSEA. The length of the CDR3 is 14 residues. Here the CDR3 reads CSARNFSGANVLTF.

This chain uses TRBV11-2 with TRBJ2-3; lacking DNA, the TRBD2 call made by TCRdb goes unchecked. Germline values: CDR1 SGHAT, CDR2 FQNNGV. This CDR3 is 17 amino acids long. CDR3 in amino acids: CASSHTRDRGSTDTQYF.

The CDR3: CASSRGGNQPQHF. The chain joins TRBV12-3 or TRBV12-4 to TRBJ1-5; with no DNA, the TCRdb D assignment of TRBD1 cannot be verified. CDR3 length equals 13 residues.

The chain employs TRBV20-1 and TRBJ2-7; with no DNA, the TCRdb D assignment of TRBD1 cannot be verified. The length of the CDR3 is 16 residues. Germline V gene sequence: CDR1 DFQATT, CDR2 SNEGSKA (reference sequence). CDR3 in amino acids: CSADAPTGARDYEQYF.

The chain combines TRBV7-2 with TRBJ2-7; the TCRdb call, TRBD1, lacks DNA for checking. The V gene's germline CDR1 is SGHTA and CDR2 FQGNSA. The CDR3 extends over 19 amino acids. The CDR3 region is CASSDGSIGTLARSYEQYF.

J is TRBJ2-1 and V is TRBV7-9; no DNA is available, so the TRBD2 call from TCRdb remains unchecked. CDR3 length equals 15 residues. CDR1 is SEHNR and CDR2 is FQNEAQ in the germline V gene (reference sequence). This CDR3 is CASSPFLGRYNEQFF. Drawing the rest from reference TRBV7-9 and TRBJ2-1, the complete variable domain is DTGVSQNPRHKITKRGQNVTFRCDPISEHNRLYWYRQTLGQGPEFLTYFQNEAQLEKSRLLSDRFSAERPKGSFSTLEIQRTEQGDSAMYLCASSPFLGRYNEQFFGPGTRLTVL.

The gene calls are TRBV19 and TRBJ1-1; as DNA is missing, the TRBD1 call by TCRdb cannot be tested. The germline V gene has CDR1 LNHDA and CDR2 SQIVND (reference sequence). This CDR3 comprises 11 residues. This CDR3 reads CARDRGDEAFF.

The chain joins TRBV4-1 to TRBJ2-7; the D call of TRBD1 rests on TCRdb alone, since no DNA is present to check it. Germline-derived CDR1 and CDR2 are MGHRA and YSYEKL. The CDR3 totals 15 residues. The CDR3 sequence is CASSQMGQARGEQYF.

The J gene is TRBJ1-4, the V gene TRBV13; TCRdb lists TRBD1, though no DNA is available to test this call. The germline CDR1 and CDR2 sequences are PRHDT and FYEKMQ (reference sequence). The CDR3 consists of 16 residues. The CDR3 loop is CASSLLIQGVDEKLFF.

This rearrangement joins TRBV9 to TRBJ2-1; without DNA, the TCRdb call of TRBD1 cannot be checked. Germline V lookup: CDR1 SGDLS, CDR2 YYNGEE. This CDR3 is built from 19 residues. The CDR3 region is CASSVASPGTGGTYNEQFF.

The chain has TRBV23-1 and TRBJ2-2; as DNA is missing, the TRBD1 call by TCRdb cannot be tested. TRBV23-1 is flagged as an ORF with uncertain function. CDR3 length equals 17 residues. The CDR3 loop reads CASSQFTGTDNTGELFF.

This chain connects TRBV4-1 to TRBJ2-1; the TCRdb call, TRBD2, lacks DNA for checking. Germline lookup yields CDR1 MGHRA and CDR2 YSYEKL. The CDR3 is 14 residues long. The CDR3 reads CASSPRLANNEQFF.

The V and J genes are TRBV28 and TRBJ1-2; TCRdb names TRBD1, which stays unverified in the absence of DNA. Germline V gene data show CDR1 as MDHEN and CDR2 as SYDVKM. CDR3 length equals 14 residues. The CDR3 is CASSQNREWDGYTF.

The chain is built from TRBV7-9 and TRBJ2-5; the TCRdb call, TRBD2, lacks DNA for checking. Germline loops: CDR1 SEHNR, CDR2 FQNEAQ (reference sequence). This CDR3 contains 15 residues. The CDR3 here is CASTIPGTPQETQYF. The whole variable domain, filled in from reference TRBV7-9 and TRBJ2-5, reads DTGVSQNPRHKITKRGQNVTFRCDPISEHNRLYWYRQTLGQGPEFLTYFQNEAQLEKSRLLSDRFSAERPKGSFSTLEIQRTEQGDSAMYLCASTIPGTPQETQYFGPGTRLLVL.

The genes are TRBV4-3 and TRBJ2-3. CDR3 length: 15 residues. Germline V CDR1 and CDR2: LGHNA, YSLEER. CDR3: CASSQAESSTDTQYF.

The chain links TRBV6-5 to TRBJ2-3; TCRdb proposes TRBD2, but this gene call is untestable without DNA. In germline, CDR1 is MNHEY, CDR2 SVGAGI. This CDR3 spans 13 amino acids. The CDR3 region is CASSLYSGDTQYF.

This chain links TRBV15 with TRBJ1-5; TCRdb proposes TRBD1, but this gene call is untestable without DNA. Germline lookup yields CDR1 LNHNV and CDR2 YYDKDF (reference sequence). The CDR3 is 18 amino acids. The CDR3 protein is CATSRSSGTGVGNQPQHF.

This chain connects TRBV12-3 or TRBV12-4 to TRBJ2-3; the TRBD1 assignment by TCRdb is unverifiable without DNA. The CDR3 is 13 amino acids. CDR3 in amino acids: CASRTGLTDTQYF.

Here the CDR3 reads CASSLGFETQYF. The V gene is TRBV28, the J gene TRBJ2-5. The CDR3 is 12 residues long. CDR1 and CDR2 from the germline V gene are MDHEN and SYDVKM.

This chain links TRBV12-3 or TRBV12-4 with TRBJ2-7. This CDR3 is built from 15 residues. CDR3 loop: CASSENADAHDEQYF.